This record looks at one T cell receptor (beta chain) sequence and its context. Trimming at V came to 2 bases and at J to 4 bases, leaving 4 bases not matched to a gene. The CDR3 totals 13 residues. Per the germline V gene, CDR1 is GTSNPN and CDR2 is SVGIG (reference sequence). This sample is part of a study of blood T cell repertoires in COVID-19. Study-wide context: Italy, Spain and the United States were the sources of the convalescent and acute COVID-19 samples. T cells, B-cell-depleted T cells, or PBMCs supplied cDNA or gDNA.

Clones were sequenced by immunoSEQ multiplex PCR, and TCRdb holds only the in-frame ones, with some missing. The sample yields 150,000 to 200,000 clones, about 81% seen once. The material sequenced was peripheral blood. This TCR derives from a human donor in a cohort sampled during active COVID-19. The rearrangement joins TRBV30 to TRBJ1-2, with 7 bases lining up with TRBD1. The CDR3 DNA reads as TGTGCCTGGAGTCGGGACAGCGGCTATGGCTACACCTTC. Translated: CAWSRDSGYGYTF. The variable domain in full, with the rest retrieved from reference TRBV30 and TRBJ1-2, is SQTIHQWPATLVQPVGSPLSLECTVEGTSNPNLYWYRQAAGRGLQLLFYSVGIGQISSEVPQNLSASRPQDRQFILSSKKLLLSDSGFYLCAWSRDSGYGYTFGSGTRLTVV.